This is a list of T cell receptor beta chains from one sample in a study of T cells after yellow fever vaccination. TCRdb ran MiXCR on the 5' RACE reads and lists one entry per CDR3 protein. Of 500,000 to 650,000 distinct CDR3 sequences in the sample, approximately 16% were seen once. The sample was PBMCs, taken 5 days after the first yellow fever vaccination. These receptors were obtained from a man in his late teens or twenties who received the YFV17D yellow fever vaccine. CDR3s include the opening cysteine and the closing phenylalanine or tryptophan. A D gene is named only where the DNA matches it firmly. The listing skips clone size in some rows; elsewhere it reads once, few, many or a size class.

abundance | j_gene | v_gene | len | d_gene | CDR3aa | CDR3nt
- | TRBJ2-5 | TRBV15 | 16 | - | CATSRDLGHTREAQYF | TGTGCCACCAGCAGAGATTTAGGCCATACAAGAGAGGCCCAGTACTTC
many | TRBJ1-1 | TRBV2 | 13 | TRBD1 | CASSQGAGTEAFF | TGTGCCAGCAGCCAGGGGGCCGGGACTGAAGCTTTCTTT
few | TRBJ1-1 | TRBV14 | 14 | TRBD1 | CASSQDDYGQGMFF | TGTGCCAGCAGCCAAGATGATTATGGACAGGGGATGTTCTTT
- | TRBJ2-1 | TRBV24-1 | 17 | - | CATSPRWGGGSYNEQFF | TGTGCCACCAGCCCCCGATGGGGCGGCGGCTCCTACAATGAGCAGTTCTTC
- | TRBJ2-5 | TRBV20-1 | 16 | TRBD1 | CSAQPEQGAVRKTQYF | TGCAGTGCTCAACCGGAACAGGGGGCGGTTCGGAAGACCCAGTACTTC
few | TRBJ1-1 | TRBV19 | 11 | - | CASSRDPRVFF | TGTGCCAGTAGTAGGGATCCCCGGGTTTTCTTT
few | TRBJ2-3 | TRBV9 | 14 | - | CASSPRGRKDTQYF | TGTGCCAGCAGCCCTAGGGGACGGAAAGATACGCAGTATTTT
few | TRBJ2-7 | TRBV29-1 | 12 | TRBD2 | CSVRTSSNEQYF | TGCAGCGTGCGGACTAGCTCAAACGAGCAGTACTTC
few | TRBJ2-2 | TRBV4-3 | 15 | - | CASSQDRGSAGELFF | TGCGCCAGCAGCCAAGACAGGGGTTCGGCCGGGGAGCTGTTTTTT
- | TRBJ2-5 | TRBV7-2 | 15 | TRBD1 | CASSPDPQRGQTQYF | TGTGCCAGCAGCCCGGACCCCCAAAGGGGGCAGACCCAGTACTTC
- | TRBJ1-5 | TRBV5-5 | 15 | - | CASSLGRFGNQPQHF | TGTGCCAGCAGCTTGGGTAGGTTCGGCAATCAGCCCCAGCATTTT
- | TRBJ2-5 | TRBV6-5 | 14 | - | CASSSTVSQETQYF | TGTGCCAGCAGTTCGACAGTAAGCCAAGAGACCCAGTACTTC
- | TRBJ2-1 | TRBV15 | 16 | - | CATSRVTQSSYNEQFF | TGTGCCACCAGCAGAGTGACCCAAAGCTCCTACAATGAGCAGTTCTTC
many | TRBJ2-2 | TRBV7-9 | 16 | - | CASSFGAGYVTGELFF | TGTGCCAGCAGCTTTGGGGCGGGGTACGTCACCGGGGAGCTGTTTTTT
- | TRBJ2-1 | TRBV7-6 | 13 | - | CASSFPQGGEQFF | TGTGCCAGCAGCTTCCCACAGGGGGGGGAGCAGTTCTTC
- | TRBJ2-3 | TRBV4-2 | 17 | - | CASSQELLIPSTDPQYF | TGTGCCAGCAGCCAAGAACTCTTAATACCTAGCACAGATCCGCAGTATTTT
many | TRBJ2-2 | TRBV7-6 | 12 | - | CASSWGPGELFF | TGTGCCAGCAGCTGGGGACCCGGGGAGCTGTTTTTT
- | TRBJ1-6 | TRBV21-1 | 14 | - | CASWSPEYNSPLHF | TGTGCCAGCTGGAGTCCAGAATATAATTCACCCCTCCACTTT
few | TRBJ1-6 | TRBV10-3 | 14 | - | CAIRSDMVGSPLHF | TGTGCCATCAGGTCGGACATGGTGGGGTCACCCCTCCACTTT
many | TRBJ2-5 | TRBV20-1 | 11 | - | CSARPWGTQYF | TGCAGTGCTAGACCTTGGGGGACCCAGTACTTC
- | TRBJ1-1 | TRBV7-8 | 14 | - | CASSLTAGNTEAFF | TGTGCCAGCAGCTTAACAGCAGGGAACACTGAAGCTTTCTTT
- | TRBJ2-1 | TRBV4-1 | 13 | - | CASSQAVYNEQFF | TGCGCCAGCAGCCAAGCAGTATACAATGAGCAGTTCTTC
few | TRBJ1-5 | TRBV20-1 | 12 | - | CSSSLPGQPQHF | TGCAGTTCCTCACTACCCGGTCAGCCCCAGCATTTT
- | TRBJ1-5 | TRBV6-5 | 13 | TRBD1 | CASRDRVNQPQHF | TGTGCCAGCCGGGACAGGGTAAATCAGCCCCAGCATTTT
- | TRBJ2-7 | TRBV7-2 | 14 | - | CASSSPGQHYEQYF | TGTGCCAGCAGCTCCCCCGGACAGCACTACGAGCAGTACTTC
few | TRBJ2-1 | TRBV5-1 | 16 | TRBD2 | CASSLVGGGLIEEQFF | TGCGCCAGCAGCTTGGTCGGCGGGGGTCTGATTGAGGAGCAGTTCTTC
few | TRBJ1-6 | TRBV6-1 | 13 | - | CASKEAVNSPLHF | TGTGCCAGCAAGGAGGCCGTTAATTCACCCCTCCACTTT